The rows below give T cell receptor beta chains drawn from one sample of a study of cytomegalovirus exposure and HLA in healthy donors. Sequenced by immunoSEQ multiplex PCR; TCRdb stores in-frame clones only, minus some. The sample consists of 80,000 to 95,000 clones, about 83% of them appearing once. Sequencing was performed on PBMCs. These receptors originate from a woman between 18 and 29 years old in good health and CMV-seropositive. The CDR3 runs from the conserved cysteine through the conserved F or W. Fields, in order: clone size, J gene, V gene, CDR3 length, D gene, CDR3 protein, CDR3 DNA. A D gene is named only where the DNA matches it firmly. The size of a clone is reported for some rows only, either as once, few or many, or as a class for expanded clones.

size: -; J: TRBJ2-2; V: TRBV15; length: 16; D: TRBD2; CDR3: CATSSDWNGRGRELFF; DNA: TGTGCCACCAGCAGCGACTGGAACGGGAGGGGAAGGGAGCTGTTTTTT
size: -; J: TRBJ2-1; V: TRBV2; length: 14; D: TRBD2; CDR3: CASETSGSVYEQFF; DNA: TGTGCCAGTGAGACTAGCGGGAGTGTCTATGAGCAGTTCTTC
size: -; J: TRBJ2-7; V: TRBV4-1; length: 17; D: -; CDR3: CASSQDIFTGSSYEQYF; DNA: TGCGCCAGCAGCCAAGATATATTTACAGGCTCGTCCTACGAGCAGTACTTC
size: -; J: TRBJ1-5; V: TRBV5-6; length: 14; D: -; CDR3: CASSLRGLWQPQHF; DNA: TGTGCCAGCAGCTTGCGGGGTTTATGGCAGCCCCAGCATTTT
size: -; J: TRBJ1-1; V: TRBV11-2; length: 14; D: TRBD1; CDR3: CASSVDRGDTEAFF; DNA: TGTGCCAGCAGCGTAGACAGGGGGGACACTGAAGCTTTCTTT
size: -; J: TRBJ1-5; V: TRBV7-9; length: 15; D: TRBD1; CDR3: CASSPETGVHQPQHF; DNA: TGTGCCAGCAGCCCGGAAACAGGGGTCCATCAGCCCCAGCATTTT
size: once; J: TRBJ2-7; V: TRBV4-2; length: 15; D: TRBD2; CDR3: CASSPPTSGVYEQYF; DNA: TGTGCCAGCAGCCCTCCGACTAGCGGAGTATACGAGCAGTACTTC
size: -; J: TRBJ1-5; V: TRBV6-5; length: 13; D: -; CDR3: CASRVSVNQPQHF; DNA: TGTGCCAGCAGGGTTAGTGTCAATCAGCCCCAGCATTTT
size: -; J: TRBJ1-1; V: TRBV5-6; length: 17; D: TRBD1; CDR3: CASSLVPDRGWTTEAFF; DNA: TGTGCCAGCAGCTTGGTACCGGACAGGGGGTGGACCACTGAAGCTTTCTTT
size: -; J: TRBJ1-2; V: TRBV5-1; length: 14; D: -; CDR3: CASSETTANYGYTF; DNA: TGCGCCAGCAGCGAGACGACAGCTAACTATGGCTACACCTTC
size: -; J: TRBJ1-2; V: TRBV5-4; length: 16; D: -; CDR3: CASSYAGPAGVDGYTF; DNA: TGTGCCAGCAGCTACGCCGGACCCGCAGGGGTTGATGGCTACACCTTC
size: -; J: TRBJ2-7; V: TRBV19; length: 17; D: -; CDR3: CASSGRGWGPNNYEQYF; DNA: TGTGCCAGTAGTGGTCGAGGCTGGGGGCCAAATAACTACGAGCAGTACTTC
size: -; J: TRBJ2-7; V: TRBV27; length: 15; D: TRBD2; CDR3: CASSGTGTSGSVVYF; DNA: TGTGCCAGTAGTGGAACCGGGACTAGCGGGAGCGTAGTGTACTTC
size: -; J: TRBJ1-1; V: TRBV5-5; length: 16; D: TRBD1; CDR3: CASSGSSGTVNTEAFF; DNA: TGTGCCAGCAGCGGATCCTCCGGGACAGTGAACACTGAAGCTTTCTTT
size: -; J: TRBJ2-5; V: TRBV28; length: 17; D: TRBD2; CDR3: CASSNPGTSGSMETQYF; DNA: TGTGCCAGCAGTAACCCGGGGACTAGCGGGAGCATGGAGACCCAGTACTTC
size: -; J: TRBJ1-5; V: TRBV19; length: 16; D: -; CDR3: CASSKDPGVGNQPQHF; DNA: TGTGCCAGTAGTAAAGATCCAGGGGTGGGCAATCAGCCCCAGCATTTT
size: -; J: TRBJ2-7; V: TRBV27; length: 13; D: -; CDR3: CASKSEFSYEQYF; DNA: TGTGCCAGCAAGTCAGAATTCTCCTACGAGCAGTACTTC
size: once; J: TRBJ2-5; V: TRBV2; length: 15; D: TRBD2; CDR3: CASKQTSGGGETQYF; DNA: TGTGCCAGCAAACAGACTAGCGGGGGCGGGGAGACCCAGTACTTC
size: -; J: TRBJ2-3; V: TRBV25-1; length: 14; D: TRBD1; CDR3: CASSEGTGTDTQYF; DNA: TGTGCCAGCAGTGAAGGGACAGGAACAGATACGCAGTATTTT
size: -; J: TRBJ2-2; V: TRBV19; length: 17; D: TRBD1; CDR3: CASSIPPGQGNTGELFF; DNA: TGTGCCAGTAGTATACCTCCCGGACAGGGCAACACCGGGGAGCTGTTTTTT
size: -; J: TRBJ1-6; V: TRBV2; length: 16; D: TRBD1; CDR3: CASSPTGAVKYSPLHF; DNA: TGTGCCAGCAGCCCCACAGGGGCGGTAAAATATTCACCCCTCCACTTT
size: -; J: TRBJ2-1; V: TRBV25-1; length: 16; D: TRBD2; CDR3: CASSELVSGSGGEQFF; DNA: TGTGCCAGCAGTGAATTGGTTAGCGGGAGTGGCGGTGAGCAGTTCTTC
size: -; J: TRBJ2-2; V: TRBV7-6; length: 14; D: -; CDR3: CASRLGGGTGELFF; DNA: TGTGCCAGCAGATTGGGGGGTGGCACCGGGGAGCTGTTTTTT
size: once; J: TRBJ1-4; V: TRBV4-1; length: 16; D: -; CDR3: CASSPLTGRGDEKLFF; DNA: TGCGCCAGCAGCCCCCTGACAGGAAGAGGGGACGAAAAACTGTTTTTT
size: -; J: TRBJ2-5; V: TRBV12-5; length: 14; D: TRBD2; CDR3: CASGTGLAGEAQYF; DNA: TGTGCTAGTGGAACGGGACTAGCGGGAGAGGCCCAGTACTTC
size: -; J: TRBJ1-1; V: TRBV4-2; length: 15; D: -; CDR3: CASSQVEGMNTEAFF; DNA: TGTGCCAGCAGCCAAGTGGAGGGTATGAACACTGAAGCTTTCTTT
size: -; J: TRBJ1-3; V: TRBV5-6; length: 15; D: TRBD1; CDR3: CASSSSGGSGNTIYF; DNA: TGTGCCAGCAGCTCATCAGGGGGCTCTGGAAACACCATATATTTT
size: -; J: TRBJ2-3; V: TRBV2; length: 17; D: TRBD2; CDR3: CASSRATSGSTSDTQYF; DNA: TGTGCCAGCAGTCGTGCGACTAGCGGGAGTACCTCAGATACGCAGTATTTT
size: -; J: TRBJ2-7; V: TRBV9; length: 13; D: -; CDR3: CASSVVPGGEQYF; DNA: TGTGCCAGCAGCGTAGTCCCCGGAGGAGAGCAGTACTTC
size: once; J: TRBJ1-5; V: TRBV30; length: 18; D: -; CDR3: CASSGAGTARAKNQPQHF; DNA: TGTGCCTCGAGTGGGGCGGGGACTGCGAGGGCGAAGAATCAGCCCCAGCATTTT
size: -; J: TRBJ2-2; V: TRBV29-1; length: 13; D: -; CDR3: CSVQVTNTGELFF; DNA: TGCAGCGTACAGGTTACGAACACCGGGGAGCTGTTTTTT
size: -; J: TRBJ2-7; V: TRBV5-4; length: 15; D: -; CDR3: CASSSAFSLRHEQYF; DNA: TGTGCCAGCAGCTCGGCTTTTAGCCTTCGGCACGAGCAGTACTTC
size: -; J: TRBJ2-3; V: TRBV19; length: 15; D: TRBD2; CDR3: CASSGRGSSTDTQYF; DNA: TGTGCCAGTAGTGGGAGGGGATCGAGTACAGATACGCAGTATTTT
size: -; J: TRBJ2-3; V: TRBV18; length: 15; D: -; CDR3: CASSPSQTTTDTQYF; DNA: TGTGCCAGCTCACCGAGCCAGACTACTACAGATACGCAGTATTTT
size: -; J: TRBJ1-3; V: TRBV30; length: 13; D: TRBD1; CDR3: CAWRDRVRNTIYF; DNA: TGTGCCTGGAGGGACAGGGTGAGAAACACCATATATTTT
size: -; J: TRBJ2-7; V: TRBV5-1; length: 14; D: -; CDR3: CASSPLTTGREQYF; DNA: TGCGCCAGCAGCCCCCTCACCACAGGTCGGGAGCAGTACTTC
size: -; J: TRBJ1-3; V: TRBV9; length: 13; D: -; CDR3: CASAGGGRNTIYF; DNA: TGTGCCAGCGCCGGGGGGGGGCGAAACACCATATATTTT
size: -; J: TRBJ2-3; V: TRBV7-9; length: 15; D: -; CDR3: CASSLEGTPSDTQYF; DNA: TGTGCCAGCAGCTTAGAAGGGACTCCTTCAGATACGCAGTATTTT
size: -; J: TRBJ2-1; V: TRBV29-1; length: 14; D: TRBD2; CDR3: CSVREGELYNEQFF; DNA: TGCAGCGTCCGGGAGGGAGAACTTTACAATGAGCAGTTCTTC
size: -; J: TRBJ2-1; V: TRBV7-9; length: 16; D: TRBD2; CDR3: CASSFILGGSYNEQFF; DNA: TGTGCCAGCAGCTTTATTTTGGGGGGGTCCTACAATGAGCAGTTCTTC
size: -; J: TRBJ2-1; V: TRBV7-8; length: 18; D: TRBD2; CDR3: CASSYPMGGLAGSLEQFF; DNA: TGTGCCAGCAGCTACCCAATGGGGGGACTAGCGGGAAGTTTGGAGCAGTTCTTC
size: few; J: TRBJ2-1; V: TRBV2; length: 15; D: -; CDR3: CASREQGGTKNEQFF; DNA: TGTGCCAGCAGGGAACAGGGTGGAACCAAGAATGAGCAGTTCTTC
size: -; J: TRBJ1-1; V: TRBV19; length: 14; D: -; CDR3: CASRDRSGNTEAFF; DNA: TGTGCCAGTCGTGACAGGTCGGGGAACACTGAAGCTTTCTTT
size: -; J: TRBJ2-2; V: TRBV6-5; length: 13; D: -; CDR3: CASSKTGLGELFF; DNA: TGTGCCAGCTCAAAAACTGGGCTCGGGGAGCTGTTTTTT
size: -; J: TRBJ2-1; V: TRBV27; length: 16; D: TRBD2; CDR3: CASRRERDGPYNEQFF; DNA: TGTGCCAGCCGGCGTGAGCGGGACGGACCCTACAATGAGCAGTTCTTC
size: -; J: TRBJ1-2; V: TRBV9; length: 14; D: TRBD1; CDR3: CASSSRTGEGGYTF; DNA: TGTGCCAGCAGCAGCCGGACAGGGGAAGGTGGCTACACCTTC
size: -; J: TRBJ1-1; V: TRBV30; length: 12; D: -; CDR3: CAWNPGGPEAFF; DNA: TGTGCCTGGAACCCCGGAGGCCCTGAAGCTTTCTTT